The TCR beta chain under discussion was sequenced for a study of long-term antiretroviral therapy in people with HIV. Background on the study: In the earliest collections, sampling predates the 2015 immediate-ART recommendation by about a decade.

This CDR3 region has 20 residues. V trimming: 0 bases; J trimming: 6 bases; junction bases outside the gene matches: 18. Germline CDR1 and CDR2: LGHNA and YSLEER. The assay used was immunoSEQ (version v3.0), run at survey level. The method was immunoSEQ multiplex PCR; TCRdb's version includes in-frame clones alone and lacks a portion of them. The table lists almost 30,000 clones, more than 85% of them singletons, with about 6.4% in the top ten. Study-wide findings and caveats: HIV repertoire CDR3 lengths ranged less widely than those of controls.

Comment on this clone: Its antigen is unknown.

The chain carries TRBV4-3 and TRBJ1-5, with 9 positions matching TRBD1. This specimen was unsorted PBMCs, taken roughly 6.5 years after starting antiretroviral therapy. This TCR was sampled from a woman in her forties with HIV. CDR3 sequence: CASSQDLGRTGQGRGQPQHF. CDR3 DNA sequence: TGCGCCAGCAGCCAAGATCTTGGCAGAACGGGACAGGGTCGCGGTCAGCCCCAGCATTTT.